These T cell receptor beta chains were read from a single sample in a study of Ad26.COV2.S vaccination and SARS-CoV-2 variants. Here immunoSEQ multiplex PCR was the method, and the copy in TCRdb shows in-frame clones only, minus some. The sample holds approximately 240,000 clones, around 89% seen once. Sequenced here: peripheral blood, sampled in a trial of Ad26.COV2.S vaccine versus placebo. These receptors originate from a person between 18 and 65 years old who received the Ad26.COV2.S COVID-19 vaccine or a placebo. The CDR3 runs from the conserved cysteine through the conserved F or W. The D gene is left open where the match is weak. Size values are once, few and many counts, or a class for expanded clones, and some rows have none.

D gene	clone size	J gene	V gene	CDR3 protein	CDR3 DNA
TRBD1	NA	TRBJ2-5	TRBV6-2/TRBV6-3	CASSSPGTGSKTQYF	TGTGCCAGCAGTTCCCCCGGGACAGGGTCTAAGACCCAGTACTTC
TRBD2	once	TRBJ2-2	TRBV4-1	CASSHPSGRAPPNTGELFF	TGCGCCAGCAGCCATCCTAGCGGGAGGGCCCCCCCGAACACCGGGGAGCTGTTTTTT
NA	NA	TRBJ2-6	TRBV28	CASSPRLAGANVLTF	TGTGCCAGCAGTCCACGACTAGCTGGGGCCAACGTCCTGACTTTC
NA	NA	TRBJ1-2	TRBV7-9	CASSAAGRDYGYTF	TGTGCCAGCAGCGCCGCGGGTCGGGACTATGGCTACACCTTC
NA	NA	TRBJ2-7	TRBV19	CASSTPDARNEQYF	TGTGCCAGTAGTACCCCCGACGCTAGGAACGAGCAGTACTTC
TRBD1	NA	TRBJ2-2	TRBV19	CASTIGQGVRGELFF	TGTGCCAGTACAATCGGACAGGGGGTTCGGGGGGAGCTGTTTTTT
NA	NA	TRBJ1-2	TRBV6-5	CASSNRQRYGYTF	TGTGCCAGCAGTAACCGACAGCGCTATGGCTACACCTTC
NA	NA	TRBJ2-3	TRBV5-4	CASSLQARGPDTQYF	TGTGCCAGCAGCTTGCAAGCCCGGGGGCCAGATACGCAGTATTTT
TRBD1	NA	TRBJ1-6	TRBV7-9	CASSLGGQPNSPLHF	TGTGCCAGCAGCTTAGGGGGACAGCCTAATTCACCCCTCCACTTT
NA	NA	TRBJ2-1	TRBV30	CAWGRDSSSYNEQFF	TGTGCCTGGGGCCGGGACTCAAGCTCCTACAATGAGCAGTTCTTC
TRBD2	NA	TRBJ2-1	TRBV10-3	CAISELAGGDEQFF	TGTGCCATCAGTGAACTAGCGGGGGGGGATGAGCAGTTCTTC
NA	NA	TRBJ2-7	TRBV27	CASSPSWAGSHYEQYF	TGTGCCAGCAGTCCTTCCTGGGCAGGGTCCCACTACGAGCAGTACTTC
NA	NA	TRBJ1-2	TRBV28	CASSLAGANYGYTF	TGTGCCAGCAGTTTAGCGGGGGCGAACTATGGCTACACCTTC
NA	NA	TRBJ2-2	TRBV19	CASSIVGTPGSTGELFF	TGTGCCAGTAGTATAGTTGGGACCCCAGGCTCCACCGGGGAGCTGTTTTTT
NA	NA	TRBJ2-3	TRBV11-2	CASSSSVSRSTDTQYF	TGTGCCAGCAGCTCCTCGGTGAGCCGGAGTACAGATACGCAGTATTTT
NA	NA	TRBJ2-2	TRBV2	CAGRTENTGELFF	TGTGCCGGCCGGACAGAGAACACCGGGGAGCTGTTTTTT
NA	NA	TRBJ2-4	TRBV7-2	CASSLSLVAKNIQYF	TGTGCCAGCAGCTTATCCCTCGTAGCCAAAAACATTCAGTACTTC
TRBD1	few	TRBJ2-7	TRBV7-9	CASSRTGVYEQYF	TGTGCCAGCAGCCGGACAGGGGTCTACGAGCAGTACTTC
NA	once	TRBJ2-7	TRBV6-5	CASKKGQSYEQYF	TGTGCCAGCAAAAAAGGACAGTCCTACGAGCAGTACTTC
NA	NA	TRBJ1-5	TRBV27	CASSFSGVGNQPQHF	TGTGCCAGCAGTTTTTCAGGGGTCGGCAATCAGCCCCAGCATTTT
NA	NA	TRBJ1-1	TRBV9	CASSLWDTSEAFF	TGTGCCAGCAGCCTTTGGGACACTTCAGAAGCTTTCTTT
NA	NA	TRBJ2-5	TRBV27	CASSFSTRGGETQYF	TGTGCCAGCAGTTTCTCGACCAGGGGCGGAGAGACCCAGTACTTC
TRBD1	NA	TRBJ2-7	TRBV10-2	CASLSRGGAYQQYF	TGCGCCAGCCTGTCGCGAGGGGGCGCATATCAGCAGTACTTC
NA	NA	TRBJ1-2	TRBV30	CAWKAVNYGYTF	TGTGCCTGGAAGGCGGTGAACTATGGCTACACCTTC
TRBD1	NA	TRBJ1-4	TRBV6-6	CASSHRGQGWTNEKLFF	TGTGCCAGCAGTCACCGGGGACAGGGCTGGACTAATGAAAAACTGTTTTTT
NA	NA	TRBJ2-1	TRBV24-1	CATSAYEQFF	TGTGCCACCAGTGCATATGAGCAGTTCTTC
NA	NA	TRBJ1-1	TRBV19	CASSAVNTEAFF	TGTGCCAGTAGCGCAGTGAACACTGAAGCTTTCTTT
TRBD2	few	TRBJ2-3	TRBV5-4	CASSWAGLSDTQYF	TGTGCCAGCAGCTGGGCGGGACTATCAGATACGCAGTATTTT
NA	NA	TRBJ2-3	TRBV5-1	CASSQKGGSSTDTQYF	TGCGCCAGCAGCCAGAAGGGAGGTTCGAGCACAGATACGCAGTATTTT
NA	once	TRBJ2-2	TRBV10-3	CAIGQTSGELFF	TGTGCCATCGGTCAAACCTCCGGGGAGCTGTTTTTT
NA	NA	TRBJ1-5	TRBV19	CASSQQGPNQPQHF	TGTGCCAGTAGTCAACAGGGCCCCAATCAGCCCCAGCATTTT
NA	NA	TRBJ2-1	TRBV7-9	CASSLALGAYNEQFF	TGTGCCAGCAGCTTAGCGCTCGGGGCCTACAATGAGCAGTTCTTC
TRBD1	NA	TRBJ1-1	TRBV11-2	CASRDRSSTEAFF	TGTGCCAGCAGGGACAGGTCGTCAACTGAAGCTTTCTTT
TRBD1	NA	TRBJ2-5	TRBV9	CASSPDRGRETQYF	TGTGCCAGCAGCCCCGACAGGGGAAGGGAGACCCAGTACTTC
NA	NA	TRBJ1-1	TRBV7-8	CASSRGGGLSTEAFF	TGTGCCAGCAGCCGAGGGGGGGGGCTAAGCACTGAAGCTTTCTTT
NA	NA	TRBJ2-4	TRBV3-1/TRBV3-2	CASSHQDPGRTNIQYF	TGTGCCAGCAGCCATCAAGACCCGGGGCGCACAAACATTCAGTACTTC
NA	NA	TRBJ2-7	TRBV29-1	CSGRAWTGRAYEQYF	TGCAGCGGTAGAGCCTGGACAGGGAGGGCCTACGAGCAGTACTTC
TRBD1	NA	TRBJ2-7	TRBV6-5	CASSTGTGSYEQYF	TGTGCCAGCAGTACTGGGACAGGGTCCTACGAGCAGTACTTC
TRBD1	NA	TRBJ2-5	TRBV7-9	CASSRGQGETQYF	TGTGCCAGCAGTCGCGGACAGGGAGAGACCCAGTACTTC
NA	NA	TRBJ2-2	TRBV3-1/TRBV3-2	CASSPPWPNTGELFF	TGTGCCAGCAGCCCCCCCTGGCCGAACACCGGGGAGCTGTTTTTT
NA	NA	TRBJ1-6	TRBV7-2	CASSSPRDSPLYF	TGTGCCAGCAGCTCCCCGCGGGATTCACCCCTCTACTTT
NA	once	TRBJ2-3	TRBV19	CASSPLKADTQYF	TGTGCCAGTAGTCCCCTAAAGGCAGATACGCAGTATTTT
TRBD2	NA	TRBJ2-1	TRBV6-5	CASNVLAGVSHEQFF	TGTGCCAGCAACGTACTAGCGGGAGTTAGCCATGAGCAGTTCTTC
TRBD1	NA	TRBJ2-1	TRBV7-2	CASSRRQGTLIEQFF	TGTGCCAGCAGCAGAAGACAGGGGACCCTGATTGAGCAGTTCTTC
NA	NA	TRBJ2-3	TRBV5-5	CASSFRVPDTQYF	TGTGCCAGCAGCTTCAGGGTACCAGATACGCAGTATTTT
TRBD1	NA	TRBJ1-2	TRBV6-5	CATRPGQGFGGYTF	TGTGCCACCCGTCCGGGACAGGGATTTGGTGGCTACACCTTC
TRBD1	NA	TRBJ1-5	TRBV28	CASSSWTGSQPQHF	TGTGCCAGCAGCAGTTGGACAGGGAGTCAGCCCCAGCATTTT
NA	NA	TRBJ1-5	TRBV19	CASSTGSNSNQPQHF	TGTGCCAGTAGTACAGGGTCGAATAGCAATCAGCCCCAGCATTTT
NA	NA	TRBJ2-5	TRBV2	CASLPGLKETQYF	TGTGCCAGCCTCCCGGGGCTTAAAGAGACCCAGTACTTC
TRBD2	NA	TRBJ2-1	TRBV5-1	CASSLETSGRHEQFF	TGCGCCAGCAGCTTGGAAACTAGCGGGAGGCATGAGCAGTTCTTC
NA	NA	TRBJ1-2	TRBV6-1	CASSESRGSLFGYTF	TGTGCCAGCAGTGAAAGTAGAGGGAGTCTCTTTGGCTACACCTTC